Below are 22 T cell receptor beta chains sequenced from a single sample in a study of response to subunit inactivated influenza vaccine. MiXCR was run by TCRdb on the RT-PCR reads, yielding one entry per CDR3 protein. In the table there are 250,000 to 350,000 distinct CDR3 sequences, around 22% of which are singletons. The source material was PBMCs from blood, sampled less than 22 months after vaccination. Every receptor here comes from a man between 50 and 75 years old who received an inactivated influenza vaccine.

A word on this clonotype: A much larger clonotype is one base distant, so this may be a read error. The chain carries TRBV6-5 and TRBJ1-4, with D unclear. The CDR3 has 15 residues. Germline CDR1 MNHEY, CDR2 SVGAGI. The V end was cut by 8 bases, the J end by 0 bases, with 13 bases between. The CDR3 loop reads CASGSLSTTNEKLFF. The CDR3 DNA reads as TGTGCCAGCGGTTCCCTCAGTACAACTAATGAAAAACTGTTTTTT.

CDR3 residues: CASNRDSSQAQYF. DNA of the CDR3: TGTGCCAGCAACCGGGACAGCTCGCAAGCGCAGTATTTT. The genes are TRBV7-2 and TRBJ2-3; 7 positions agree with TRBD1. The CDR3 spans 13 residues. Germline lookup yields CDR1 SGHTA and CDR2 FQGNSA. The junction had 11 bases not matched to a gene; V was cut back by 7 bases and J by 10 bases.

This clonotype is termed medium-sized (0.01 to 0.1%). J is TRBJ1-6 and V is TRBV4-3, with D hard to call. V gave up 0 bases and J gave up 5 bases, with 8 bases separating them. This CDR3 has 15 residues. CDR1 and CDR2 from the germline V gene are LGHNA and YSLEER. CDR3 nucleotides: TGCGCCAGCAGCCAAGAGGGCAGCGATAATTCACCCCTCCACTTT. It yields the protein CASSQEGSDNSPLHF.

This clonotype has ten or more counts. This chain joins TRBV25-1 and TRBJ1-3, with D hard to call. The V gene's germline CDR1 is MGHDK and CDR2 SYGVNS. The CDR3 is made up of 18 amino acids. Deletions cut 6 bases from V and 0 bases from J, with 21 bases between. The CDR3: CASSPKPESGPSGNTIYF. The CDR3 DNA follows: TGTGCCAGCAGCCCCAAACCGGAATCCGGGCCCTCTGGAAACACCATATATTTT.

This rearrangement joins TRBV10-3 to TRBJ2-1; D ambiguous. Germline V gives CDR1 ENHRY, CDR2 SYGVKD. The CDR3 length is 13 residues. Trimming removed 11 bases from V and 4 bases from J, with 15 bases in between. The CDR3 region is CAHGGVLYNEQFF. CDR3 coding DNA: TGTGCCCACGGTGGTGTCCTTTACAATGAGCAGTTCTTC.

The V and J genes are TRBV29-1 and TRBJ2-1, with 12 bases lining up with TRBD2. Germline CDR1 and CDR2: SQVTM and ANQGSEA. This CDR3 region has 14 residues. With V trimmed by 7 bases and J by 3 bases, 4 bases remained unmatched. The CDR3 nucleotides read TGCAGCGCAAGACTAGCGGGAGTCTACAATGAGCAGTTCTTC. It encodes CSARLAGVYNEQFF.

The chain carries TRBV24-1 and TRBJ2-5; 7 positions match TRBD2. The CDR3 is made up of 16 amino acids. The J segment lost 5 bases and the V segment lost 4 bases, leaving 12 bases of the junction unmatched. Germline values: CDR1 KGHDR, CDR2 SFDVKD. CDR3 nucleotides: TGTGCCACCAGTGACCCCTGGGAGGGGCCCACGGAGACCCAGTACTTC. It is translated as CATSDPWEGPTETQYF.

The chain employs TRBV24-1 and TRBJ2-3, with D uncertain. CDR3 length: 14 amino acids. Germline V gene data show CDR1 as KGHDR and CDR2 as SFDVKD. Trimming removed 4 bases from V and 13 bases from J, with 20 bases in between. The CDR3: CATSENEGDGSKYF. The CDR3 DNA reads TGTGCCACCAGTGAAAATGAAGGTGATGGGTCGAAGTATTTT.

The chain links TRBV9 to TRBJ2-1; the match to TRBD2 covers 7 bases. The CDR3 has 15 amino acids. V shed 0 bases and J 7 bases; nucleotides not matched to a gene: 7. Germline V CDR1 and CDR2: SGDLS, YYNGEE. The CDR3 sequence: CASSVAGGSGNEQFF. CDR3 nucleotides: TGTGCCAGCAGCGTAGCCGGCGGGAGCGGAAATGAGCAGTTCTTC.

This clonotype was seen a few times. V gene TRBV10-3 combines with J gene TRBJ2-1; 7 bases fit TRBD2. Germline V gene lookup returns CDR1 ENHRY and CDR2 SYGVKD. V dropped 8 bases and J dropped 4; count of bases not matched to a gene: 8. This CDR3 has 14 residues. The CDR3 nucleotides read TGTGCCATCTCTGGGCTAGCGGATTACAATGAGCAGTTCTTC. Translation gives CAISGLADYNEQFF.

This clonotype has a handful of counts. This chain uses TRBV12-3 or TRBV12-4 with TRBJ1-3; 10 bases are shared with TRBD1. With 5 bases clipped from V and 3 bases from J, the junction kept 10 bases outside the gene matches. The CDR3 is made up of 17 amino acids. As DNA, the CDR3 is TGTGCCAGCAGTCCACGGACAGGGGGGACTTTTGGAAACACCATATATTTT. Residues: CASSPRTGGTFGNTIYF.

This clonotype was seen many times. V is TRBV7-2 and J is TRBJ1-5; the D is unclear. Looked up from germline, CDR1 is SGHTA and CDR2 is FQGNSA. V was pared by 4 bases and J by 6 bases, with 22 bases between. The CDR3 consists of 17 residues. This CDR3 is CASSSRTRRSLFQPQHF. CDR3 DNA sequence: TGTGCCAGCAGCTCCCGGACCAGAAGGTCGTTGTTTCAGCCCCAGCATTTT.

There are a few counts of this clonotype. V usage is TRBV5-6 and J usage is TRBJ1-1; D remains unclear. Germline CDR1 SGHDT, CDR2 YYEEEE. The CDR3 loop spans 15 amino acids. V was clipped by 4 bases and J by 4 bases, with 17 bases between them. The CDR3 nucleotides are TGTGCCAGCAGCCCCCGGTCTGGGGAGAGCACTGAAGCTTTCTTT. Translating gives CASSPRSGESTEAFF. The full variable domain, rest sourced from reference TRBV5-6 and TRBJ1-1, is DAGVTQSPTHLIKTRGQQVTLRCSPKSGHDTVSWYQQALGQGPQFIFQYYEEEERQRGNFPDRFSGHQFPNYSSELNVNALLLGDSALYLCASSPRSGESTEAFFGQGTRLTVV.

This clonotype was recorded at least ten times. CDR3 sequence reads: CASSEGRNSPLHF. For the CDR3, the DNA is TGTGCCAGCAGTGAAGGGAGGAATTCACCCCTCCACTTT. The chain carries TRBV7-8 and TRBJ1-6; D gene unclear. There are 13 residues in the CDR3. Trimming cost V 6 bases and J 7 bases, with 10 bases left between them. Germline lookup yields CDR1 SGHVS and CDR2 FQNEAQ.

This clonotype was observed a few times. The chain has TRBV2 and TRBJ1-2; D possibly corresponds to TRBD1 (5 bases). CDR3 size: 15 residues. V lost 2 bases and J 3 bases, leaving 13 bases between the germline ends. From germline, CDR1 is SNHLY and CDR2 FYNNEI. In DNA, the CDR3 is TGTGCCAGCAGTGAATGGAATCAGGGAGACTATGGCTACACCTTC. It yields the protein CASSEWNQGDYGYTF.

The chain recombines TRBV5-6 with TRBJ2-3; 10 nucleotides line up with TRBD2. The CDR3 is 16 residues long. Germline CDR1 is SGHDT and CDR2 is YYEEEE. V lost 4 bases to trimming and J lost 6 bases; unmatched junction nucleotides: 11. CDR3 protein: CASSRTSGPPRDTQYF. In DNA form, the CDR3 reads TGTGCCAGCAGCCGGACTAGCGGCCCCCCGCGGGATACGCAGTATTTT.

The sample holds a few counts of this clonotype. V gene TRBV7-2 combines with J gene TRBJ1-6, with no clear D. CDR3 size: 16 residues. Germline-derived CDR1 and CDR2 are SGHTA and FQGNSA. The V end lost 2 bases, the J end lost 0 bases, and 8 bases lay between the germline ends. The CDR3 bases are TGTGCCAGCAGCTTACCACCAGGCTCCTATAATTCACCCCTCCACTTT. Its translation is CASSLPPGSYNSPLHF.

The genes are TRBV15 and TRBJ2-1, with D unresolved. Germline CDR1 and CDR2: LNHNV and YYDKDF (reference sequence). CDR3 length: 13 amino acids. Trimming left V 0 bases short and J 9 bases short, with 9 bases between. The CDR3 here is CATSRDLLVEQFF. The CDR3 region has the DNA TGTGCCACCAGCAGAGATCTCCTTGTTGAGCAGTTCTTC. Supplemented by reference TRBV15 and TRBJ2-1, the full variable domain reads DAMVIQNPRYQVTQFGKPVTLSCSQTLNHNVMYWYQQKSSQAPKLLFHYYDKDFNNEADTPDNFQSRRPNTSFCFLDIRSPGLGDTAMYLCATSRDLLVEQFFGPGTRLTVL.

This clonotype was detected only a few times. CDR3 amino acids: CASSPEAGRVNYGYTF. DNA for the CDR3: TGTGCCAGCAGCCCGGAGGCGGGGCGGGTCAACTATGGCTACACCTTC. V is TRBV7-6 and J is TRBJ1-2; a possible D gene is TRBD1 (5 bases). CDR3 size: 16 residues. Germline CDR1 and CDR2: SGHVS and FNYEAQ. V was pared by 5 bases and J by 2 bases, with 18 bases between.

The chain joins TRBV4-2 to TRBJ2-5, with 7 bases fitting TRBD2. The CDR3 is made up of 16 amino acids. Germline V gene sequence: CDR1 LGHNA, CDR2 YNFKEQ. J was trimmed by 7 bases and V by 1 base; bases with no gene match: 12. This CDR3 is CASSQASSGEPGTQYF. The CDR3 DNA sequence: TGTGCCAGCAGCCAAGCATCCAGCGGGGAGCCTGGGACCCAGTACTTC.

V and J are TRBV5-1 and TRBJ2-5, with 7 bases matching TRBD2. With V trimmed by 0 bases and J by 5 bases, 10 bases remained unmatched. The germline V gene encodes CDR1 SGHRS and CDR2 YFSETQ. CDR3 size: 16 residues. The CDR3 here is CASSLGRIAGGETQYF. CDR3 DNA: TGCGCCAGCAGCTTGGGTCGAATAGCGGGTGGCGAGACCCAGTACTTC.

This clonotype was detected a few times. This chain links TRBV12-3 or TRBV12-4 with TRBJ2-1, with D possibly TRBD2 on 5 matching bases. The CDR3 is made up of 12 amino acids. The V and J ends lost 6 bases and 9 bases respectively, with 12 bases between them. CDR3 in DNA: TGTGCCAGCAGCCCCGACTACTCTGAGCAGTTCTTC. Residues: CASSPDYSEQFF.